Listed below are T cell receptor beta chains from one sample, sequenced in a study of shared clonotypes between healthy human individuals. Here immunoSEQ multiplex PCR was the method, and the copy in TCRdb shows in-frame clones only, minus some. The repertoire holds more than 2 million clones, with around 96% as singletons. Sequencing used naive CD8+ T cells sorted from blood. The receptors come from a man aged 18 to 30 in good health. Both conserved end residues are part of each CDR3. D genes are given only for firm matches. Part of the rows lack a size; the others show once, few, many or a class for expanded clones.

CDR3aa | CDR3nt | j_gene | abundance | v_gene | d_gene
CASSFTSGLTDTQYF | TGTGCCAGCAGCTTCACTAGCGGGCTCACAGATACGCAGTATTTT | TRBJ2-3 | . | TRBV7-6 | TRBD2
CASSHPGELNTEAFF | TGTGCCAGCAGCCATCCGGGGGAGTTGAACACTGAAGCTTTCTTT | TRBJ1-1 | . | TRBV5-5 | .
CASIVPGATEAFF | TGTGCCAGCATCGTTCCGGGGGCCACTGAAGCTTTCTTT | TRBJ1-1 | . | TRBV7-9 | .
CASSLSPGGVYEQYF | TGTGCCAGCAGCTTATCTCCAGGGGGGGTTTACGAGCAGTACTTC | TRBJ2-7 | . | TRBV7-2 | .
CASSAVAASTDTQYF | TGCGCCAGCAGCGCAGTAGCGGCTAGCACAGATACGCAGTATTTT | TRBJ2-3 | . | TRBV5-1 | .
CASSAGHAGYEQYF | TGTGCCAGTAGTGCCGGTCATGCTGGCTACGAGCAGTACTTC | TRBJ2-7 | . | TRBV19 | .
CSVGSPAYEQYF | TGCAGCGTTGGATCGCCTGCCTACGAGCAGTACTTC | TRBJ2-7 | . | TRBV29-1 | .
CASSPGGGELFF | TGTGCCAGCAGCCCCGGGGGCGGGGAGCTGTTTTTT | TRBJ2-2 | . | TRBV7-9 | .
CASSSIENIQYF | TGTGCCAGCAGCTCAATAGAAAACATTCAGTACTTC | TRBJ2-4 | . | TRBV11-2 | .
CASSESCPKGNPPEQYF | TGCGCCAGCAGTGAGTCATGTCCAAAAGGGAATCCTCCGGAGCAGTACTTC | TRBJ2-7 | . | TRBV10-1 | .
CASSTHFVLAGYEQYF | TGTGCCAGCAGCACCCATTTTGTACTAGCGGGCTACGAGCAGTACTTC | TRBJ2-7 | . | TRBV21-1 | .
CASSYGRQGPSYEQYF | TGTGCCAGCAGTTACGGTCGACAGGGGCCTTCCTACGAGCAGTACTTC | TRBJ2-7 | . | TRBV6-5 | TRBD1
CASSTGTGEKLFF | TGCGCCAGCAGCACCGGGACAGGTGAAAAACTGTTTTTT | TRBJ1-4 | once | TRBV5-1 | TRBD1
CASSQRLDKNIQYF | TGCGCCAGCAGCCAACGACTAGACAAAAACATTCAGTACTTC | TRBJ2-4 | few | TRBV4-1 | .
CAWSHRVWASISGAFF | TGTGCCTGGAGCCACCGAGTGTGGGCTTCTATCTCAGGGGCTTTCTTT | TRBJ1-1 | . | TRBV30 | .
CASVWGTGELFF | TGTGCCAGCGTATGGGGCACCGGGGAGCTGTTTTTT | TRBJ2-2 | . | TRBV7-9 | .
CASSSFGLAAYNEQFF | TGTGCCAGCAGTTCTTTTGGACTAGCGGCCTACAATGAGCAGTTCTTC | TRBJ2-1 | . | TRBV27 | TRBD2
CASSQAPNRGNEQYF | TGCGCCAGCAGCCAAGCCCCGAACAGGGGAAACGAGCAGTACTTC | TRBJ2-7 | . | TRBV4-1 | TRBD1
CASSIRGSDEQYF | TGTGCCAGTAGTATCCGGGGTTCGGACGAGCAGTACTTC | TRBJ2-7 | . | TRBV19 | .
CASSEFGGETQYF | TGTGCCAGCAGTGAATTCGGTGGAGAGACCCAGTACTTC | TRBJ2-5 | . | TRBV2 | .
CASSERGQGAYEQYF | TGCGCCAGCAGCGAAAGGGGACAGGGGGCCTACGAGCAGTACTTC | TRBJ2-7 | . | TRBV4-1 | TRBD1
CASSLIRGGPGELFF | TGTGCCAGCAGTTTAATACGGGGGGGCCCCGGGGAGCTGTTTTTT | TRBJ2-2 | . | TRBV27 | TRBD2
CASSTMGGASSYEQYF | TGTGCCAGCAGCACCATGGGGGGGGCGAGCTCCTACGAGCAGTACTTC | TRBJ2-7 | . | TRBV13 | .
CASSPRTSGRGNEQFF | TGTGCCAGCAGCCCCAGGACTAGCGGGAGGGGCAATGAGCAGTTCTTC | TRBJ2-1 | . | TRBV7-2 | TRBD2
CASSAQYSEKLFF | TGTGCCAGCAGCGCCCAATATAGCGAAAAACTGTTTTTT | TRBJ1-4 | . | TRBV9 | .
CASSEAGLNPRYGYTF | TGTGCCAGCAGCGAAGCGGGTCTAAACCCTAGGTATGGCTACACCTTC | TRBJ1-2 | . | TRBV2 | .
CASSPTEGNTIYF | TGTGCCAGCAGCCCGACCGAGGGAAACACCATATATTTT | TRBJ1-3 | . | TRBV4-2 | .
CAWSVSLYEQYF | TGTGCCTGGAGTGTATCACTTTACGAGCAGTACTTC | TRBJ2-7 | . | TRBV30 | .
CAWSEGGRMDYGYTF | TGTGCCTGGAGTGAAGGGGGGAGGATGGACTATGGCTACACCTTC | TRBJ1-2 | once | TRBV30 | .
CASSLSYSPNYGYTF | TGTGCCAGCAGCTTGTCCTATAGCCCTAACTATGGCTACACCTTC | TRBJ1-2 | . | TRBV5-6 | .
CASSLGGRYNEQFF | TGTGCCAGCAGCTTGGGGGGGCGGTACAATGAGCAGTTCTTC | TRBJ2-1 | . | TRBV5-6 | .
CASSFDRITGELFF | TGTGCCAGCAGTTTCGACAGAATCACCGGGGAGCTGTTTTTT | TRBJ2-2 | . | TRBV27 | .
CASRRGTGTSGTNTGELFF | TGCGCCAGCAGGCGTGGGACGGGCACTAGCGGGACTAACACCGGGGAGCTGTTTTTT | TRBJ2-2 | few | TRBV5-1 | TRBD2
CASGLVLAGLADEQFF | TGTGCTAGTGGTTTGGTACTTGCGGGACTAGCGGATGAGCAGTTCTTC | TRBJ2-1 | . | TRBV12-5 | TRBD2
CASSDITGVSGTGELFF | TGTGCCAGCAGCGACATAACAGGGGTTTCGGGCACCGGGGAGCTGTTTTTT | TRBJ2-2 | . | TRBV11-2 | TRBD1
CASSELVGSYEQYF | TGTGCCAGCAGTGAACTCGTTGGTTCCTACGAGCAGTACTTC | TRBJ2-7 | . | TRBV6-1 | .
CASSRVEDRAYEQYF | TGCGCCAGCAGCAGGGTCGAGGACAGGGCCTACGAGCAGTACTTC | TRBJ2-7 | . | TRBV5-1 | TRBD1
CASSVSGGEQETQYF | TGTGCCAGCAGCGTAAGCGGGGGGGAGCAAGAGACCCAGTACTTC | TRBJ2-5 | . | TRBV9 | TRBD2
CASSLNEGRSYEQYF | TGCGCCAGCAGCTTGAACGAGGGGCGGTCCTACGAGCAGTACTTC | TRBJ2-7 | . | TRBV5-1 | .
CASTETSPLNEQFF | TGTGCCAGCACCGAGACTAGTCCCCTCAATGAGCAGTTCTTC | TRBJ2-1 | . | TRBV6-5 | .
CASSQVEEGAYEQYF | TGCGCCAGCAGCCAAGTTGAAGAGGGGGCCTACGAGCAGTACTTC | TRBJ2-7 | . | TRBV4-1 | .
CASGVVPLGSTYEQYF | TGTGCCAGCGGTGTGGTACCTCTCGGGTCTACCTACGAGCAGTACTTC | TRBJ2-7 | . | TRBV6-6 | .
CASSPGQGNYNEQFF | TGTGCCAGTAGTCCGGGACAGGGAAACTACAATGAGCAGTTCTTC | TRBJ2-1 | . | TRBV19 | TRBD1
CAWSSPPGVSHEQYF | TGTGCCTGGAGTAGTCCCCCTGGTGTTTCCCACGAGCAGTACTTC | TRBJ2-7 | . | TRBV30 | .
CASSLAPGDSPLHF | TGTGCCAGCAGCTTGGCACCAGGCGACTCACCCCTCCACTTT | TRBJ1-6 | . | TRBV5-4 | .
CASSLNSYEQYF | TGTGCCAGCAGTTTAAACAGCTACGAGCAGTACTTC | TRBJ2-7 | . | TRBV27 | .
CASQFLGTSYTDTQYF | TGCGCCAGCCAATTCTTGGGGACATCATACACAGATACGCAGTATTTT | TRBJ2-3 | . | TRBV5-1 | .
CASSPNNEQFF | TGTGCCAGCAGCCCTAACAATGAGCAGTTCTTC | TRBJ2-1 | . | TRBV13 | .
CASSLGVGYEQYF | TGCGCCAGCAGCTTGGGGGTGGGCTACGAGCAGTACTTC | TRBJ2-7 | . | TRBV5-1 | .
CASSPATGGKNIQYF | TGTGCCAGCAGCCCAGCTACTGGCGGGAAAAACATTCAGTACTTC | TRBJ2-4 | . | TRBV6-5 | .
CAWSVAGELFF | TGTGCCTGGAGTGTTGCTGGGGAGCTGTTTTTT | TRBJ2-2 | . | TRBV30 | .
CASSFGLAGGYEQYF | TGTGCCAGCAGCTTTGGACTAGCGGGGGGCTACGAGCAGTACTTC | TRBJ2-7 | . | TRBV11-2 | TRBD2
CASSLKGLAPTRETQYF | TGTGCCAGCAGTTTAAAGGGACTAGCGCCCACACGGGAGACCCAGTACTTC | TRBJ2-5 | . | TRBV27 | TRBD2
CSWGVSGNEQFF | TGCTCTTGGGGAGTAAGTGGCAATGAGCAGTTCTTC | TRBJ2-1 | . | TRBV5-6 | .
CASSYSEPLEYEQYF | TGTGCCAGCAGTTACTCAGAGCCTTTAGAGTACGAGCAGTACTTC | TRBJ2-7 | . | TRBV6-6 | .
CASSQAGPQETQYF | TGTGCCAGCAGCCAAGCGGGGCCCCAAGAGACCCAGTACTTC | TRBJ2-5 | . | TRBV4-2 | .
CASEDQYEQYF | TGTGCCAGCGAAGACCAATACGAGCAGTACTTC | TRBJ2-7 | . | TRBV5-6 | .
CASSLGPGTGYSPLHF | TGTGCCAGCAGCTTGGGCCCTGGGACAGGGTATTCACCCCTCCACTTT | TRBJ1-6 | once | TRBV5-8 | TRBD1
CASSQPPGGTGELFF | TGCGCCAGCAGCCAACCGCCTGGCGGGACCGGGGAGCTGTTTTTT | TRBJ2-2 | . | TRBV4-1 | .